This is a list of T cell receptor beta chains from one sample in a study of low-dose radiotherapy and immunotherapy resistance in tumors. TCRdb recomputed calls from the reads with MiXCR, one row per CDR3 protein. This table has tens of thousands of distinct CDR3 sequences, roughly 29% appearing once. The sequencing here drew on PBMCs, taken before treatment. These receptors were taken from a male donor with rectosigmoid adenocarcinoma. CDR3s include the opening cysteine and the closing phenylalanine or tryptophan. The order of the fields is V gene, clone size, D gene, J gene, CDR3 DNA, CDR3 protein. The D gene is left open where the match is weak. Clone size is shown for a subset of rows, as once, few, many or a class of expanded clone.

TRBV5-4,medium-sized,-,TRBJ2-4,TGTGCCAGCAGCCGAGTCGGACGGAGACTAGCCAAAAACATTCAGTACTTC,CASSRVGRRLAKNIQYF
TRBV29-1,many,-,TRBJ2-5,TGCAGCGTTGTGCGGAATCAAGAGACCCAGTACTTC,CSVVRNQETQYF
TRBV7-9,many,-,TRBJ2-1,TGTGCCAGCAGCTTCGACTTATCCTACAATGAGCAGTTCTTC,CASSFDLSYNEQFF
TRBV28,-,TRBD2,TRBJ2-1,TGTGCCAGCAAGCCTATAGCGGGAGCGTACCGAAATGAGCAGTTCTTC,CASKPIAGAYRNEQFF
TRBV6-5,many,TRBD2,TRBJ2-5,TGTGCCAGCACCCCCAAGGGGGCTAGCGGGACGGGGGAGACCCAGTACTTC,CASTPKGASGTGETQYF
TRBV5-1,many,TRBD1,TRBJ2-7,TGCGCCAGCAGCCAAACAGGGGGCCGGGAGCAGTACTTC,CASSQTGGREQYF
TRBV18,many,-,TRBJ1-1,TGTGCCAGCTCACCACCGTCCGTGCGGGACACTGAAGCTTTCTTT,CASSPPSVRDTEAFF
TRBV5-4,once,-,TRBJ2-5,TGTGCCAGCAGCTTGGTGGCGGGACTTCAAGAGACCCAGTACTTC,CASSLVAGLQETQYF
TRBV5-3,few,-,TRBJ2-2,TGTGCCAGCAGCTCCAGGGCGATGGGACCGAACACCGGGGAGCTGTTTTTT,CASSSRAMGPNTGELFF
TRBV10-2,many,-,TRBJ2-1,TGCGCCAGCAGTGACCCGGGGCTCTATGAGCAGTTCTTC,CASSDPGLYEQFF
TRBV28,-,-,TRBJ1-5,TGTGCCAGCAGTTTGACACTTCAGCCCCAGCATTTT,CASSLTLQPQHF
TRBV5-1,once,-,TRBJ1-5,TGCGCCAGCAGCTTGGAAGGGGGCAATCAGCCCCAGCATTTT,CASSLEGGNQPQHF
TRBV6-5,-,-,TRBJ2-7,TGTGCCAGCAGTCACGGGCTCCGCTACGAGCAGTACTTC,CASSHGLRYEQYF
TRBV28,-,-,TRBJ1-2,TGTGCCAGCAGTTTCGGGAGGAACTATGGCTACACCTTC,CASSFGRNYGYTF
TRBV20-1,many,-,TRBJ2-1,TGCAGTGCTAACAGGGTTGCCTACAATGAGCAGTTCTTC,CSANRVAYNEQFF
TRBV3-1,few,-,TRBJ2-7,TGTGCCAGCAGCGACGCCTCCTACGAGCAGTACTTC,CASSDASYEQYF
TRBV7-2,many,-,TRBJ1-5,TGTGCCAGCAGCGATAAAGGACGGATCAATCAGCCCCAGCATTTT,CASSDKGRINQPQHF
TRBV6-8,many,-,TRBJ1-1,TGTGCCAGCAGGTCCGGGGCTATGAACACTGAAGCTTTCTTT,CASRSGAMNTEAFF
TRBV11-2,many,TRBD1,TRBJ2-7,TGTGCCAGCAGCTTAGATAATGGACAGGGGTCACCTTATTTCGGGTACGAGCAGTACTTC,CASSLDNGQGSPYFGYEQYF
TRBV2,-,-,TRBJ2-2,TGTGCCAGCAGCTACGTAGATTGGTCCACCGGGGAGCTGTTTTTT,CASSYVDWSTGELFF
TRBV7-6,-,-,TRBJ1-1,TGTGCCAGCAGCCTCACGGGAGGGGTTGAAGCTTTCTTT,CASSLTGGVEAFF
TRBV2,many,-,TRBJ2-5,TGTGCCAGCAGTCCCCTGTACCAAGAGACCCAGTACTTC,CASSPLYQETQYF
TRBV24-1,-,-,TRBJ2-5,TGTGCCACCAGTGATCAAGGGGGACCCCAAGAGACCCAGTACTTC,CATSDQGGPQETQYF
TRBV28,few,-,TRBJ2-7,TGTGCCAGCAGTCCGGGGGCGGGGGAGCAGTACTTC,CASSPGAGEQYF
TRBV5-1,-,-,TRBJ2-1,TGCGCCAGCAGCTTGTTACAGCTCTCCTACAATGAGCAGTTCTTC,CASSLLQLSYNEQFF
TRBV6-2/TRBV6-3,many,-,TRBJ1-6,TGTGCCAGCAGTTACTGGGGGAAGGGTAATTCACCCCTCCACTTT,CASSYWGKGNSPLHF
TRBV27,many,TRBD1,TRBJ1-5,TGTGCCAGCAGTTCTTACGGGACAGGGAATCAGCCCCAGCATTTT,CASSSYGTGNQPQHF
TRBV6-1,many,-,TRBJ2-7,TGTGCCAGCAGTGATCGGGGTCCCAATTACGAGCAGTACTTC,CASSDRGPNYEQYF
TRBV7-9,many,TRBD1,TRBJ2-2,TGTGCCAGCACAAGGGACAGGGGACTAACCGGGGAGCTGTTTTTT,CASTRDRGLTGELFF
TRBV19,many,TRBD2,TRBJ2-1,TGTGCCAGTAGTATACGACTAGCGGGAGGGCAGAGGAATGAGCAGTTCTTC,CASSIRLAGGQRNEQFF
TRBV20-1,many,TRBD2,TRBJ2-7,TGCAGTGCATATAGCGGGAGTGGTAACTACGAGCAGTACTTC,CSAYSGSGNYEQYF
TRBV9,-,TRBD2,TRBJ2-1,TGTGCCAGCAGCGTAGGCCCCGGGACTAGCGTTGGTGAGCAGTTCTTC,CASSVGPGTSVGEQFF
TRBV21-1,many,-,TRBJ2-5,TGTGCCAGCAGCAAAGCGCTAGATGGGGAAGAGACCCAGTACTTC,CASSKALDGEETQYF
TRBV7-2,many,TRBD2,TRBJ2-5,TGTGCCAGCAGCTTGTTCGGCGGGGGGCAGGGGGAGACCCAGTACTTC,CASSLFGGGQGETQYF
TRBV19,many,TRBD1,TRBJ1-5,TGTGCCAGTAGAGGACAGGGTGGAAGCAATCAGCCCCAGCATTTT,CASRGQGGSNQPQHF
TRBV9,-,TRBD2,TRBJ2-2,TGTGCCAGCAGCGTAGAGCTCCGAACTAGCGGGATAGGGAACACCGGGGAGCTGTTTTTT,CASSVELRTSGIGNTGELFF
TRBV7-2,many,TRBD1,TRBJ1-1,TGTGCCAGCAGCTTGAGACAGGGTACGAACACTGAAGCTTTCTTT,CASSLRQGTNTEAFF
TRBV4-1,many,-,TRBJ2-4,TGCGCCAGCAGCCAAGACAGGGGAAACATTCAGTACTTC,CASSQDRGNIQYF
TRBV28,many,TRBD1,TRBJ2-6,TGTGCCAGCGGTCGGGCAGGGGGCTCCGGGGCCAACGTCCTGACTTTC,CASGRAGGSGANVLTF
TRBV28,-,-,TRBJ2-7,TGTGCCAGCACTGACTCCCTCTACGAGCAGTACTTC,CASTDSLYEQYF
TRBV29-1,many,TRBD1,TRBJ2-7,TGCAGCGCAAATGACAGGGGGTTTAGATACGAGCAGTACTTC,CSANDRGFRYEQYF
TRBV11-2,many,TRBD1,TRBJ2-7,TGTGCCAGCAGCTTAATGCGACAGGGTCCCTACGAGCAGTACTTC,CASSLMRQGPYEQYF
TRBV28,many,-,TRBJ2-1,TGTGCCAGCAGCCTCCACCGAGGGGAGCAGTTCTTC,CASSLHRGEQFF
TRBV11-2,many,-,TRBJ2-5,TGTGCCAGCAGCTCGGACATAGTGGATTTCGTCCGGGAGACCCAGTACTTC,CASSSDIVDFVRETQYF
TRBV12-3/TRBV12-4,many,-,TRBJ2-4,TGTGCCAGCAGTTTCGGAGAGAGACGAGTGAACTTC,CASSFGERRVNF
TRBV6-2/TRBV6-3,many,TRBD2,TRBJ2-5,TGTGCCACCCGTTTAGCGGGGCGGGAGACCCAGTACTTC,CATRLAGRETQYF
TRBV13,many,-,TRBJ1-5,TGTGCCAGCAGTGCCCAGGGGAAGTCAAGCAATCAGCCCCAGCATTTT,CASSAQGKSSNQPQHF
TRBV6-2/TRBV6-3,-,-,TRBJ2-7,TGTGCCAGCAGGTCGGAAAGGGGGTTAATCTACGAGCAGTACTTC,CASRSERGLIYEQYF
TRBV6-9,many,TRBD1,TRBJ1-5,TGTGCCAGCCAGGGGGGTCAGCCCCAGCATTTT,CASQGGQPQHF
TRBV24-1,many,TRBD1,TRBJ2-6,TGTGCCACCCTAGGGGGCGTAGGAACTGGGGCCAACGTCCTGACTTTC,CATLGGVGTGANVLTF
TRBV7-9,many,-,TRBJ2-7,TGTGCCAGCAGCGTTTTGGCAGGGACGGGTGAGCAGTACTTC,CASSVLAGTGEQYF
TRBV5-1,many,TRBD2,TRBJ2-6,TGCGCCAGCAGCCAGAGTAGCGGGACAGGGGCCAACGTCCTGACTTTC,CASSQSSGTGANVLTF
TRBV29-1,many,-,TRBJ1-1,TGCAGCGTTGAAGGAACTGAAGCTTTCTTT,CSVEGTEAFF
TRBV5-1,-,TRBD2,TRBJ2-7,TGCGCCAGCAGCTTGGCCCGGGGACTAGGAGAGGGCGAGCAGTACTTC,CASSLARGLGEGEQYF
TRBV29-1,many,-,TRBJ2-3,TGCAGCGTTGAAGGGGCAGTTTCTAGCACAGATACGCAGTATTTT,CSVEGAVSSTDTQYF
TRBV10-3,many,-,TRBJ2-1,TGTGCCATCAGTGAGGCCGGCAATGAGCAGTTCTTC,CAISEAGNEQFF